The 8 T cell receptor beta chains presented below share a single source sample, sequenced in a study of T-cell reconstitution after alpha-beta-depleted transplantation in children. TCRbeta library construction was performed incorporating unique molecular identifiers. Using its own MiXCR run on the PCR reads, TCRdb lists one record per CDR3 protein. The sample lists about a million distinct CDR3 sequences; roughly 31% were seen once. The input for sequencing was PBMCs, mostly from graft donor cells, taken 360 days after TCRalphabeta/CD19-depleted stem cell transplant. These receptors were collected from a boy younger than two who had a stem cell transplant for SCID, so the T cells may come from the graft donor.

A few counts support this clonotype. The chain has TRBV19 and TRBJ1-1; D remains unclear. The CDR3 consists of 12 residues. V gave up 3 bases and J gave up 10 bases, with 12 bases separating them. Per germline, CDR1 LNHDA and CDR2 SQIVND (reference sequence). The CDR3 bases are TGTGCCAGTAGTATGGTGGCGGCTGGAGCTTTCTTT. It specifies CASSMVAAGAFF.

V is TRBV20-1 and J is TRBJ1-1, with D possibly TRBD1 on 6 matching bases. Germline CDR1 reads DFQATT; CDR2 reads SNEGSKA (reference sequence). The CDR3 covers 13 residues. V lost 6 bases to trimming and J lost 6 bases, with 17 bases between them. The CDR3 DNA reads TGCAGTGCCATAGGGGGAGGTCTCTCTGAAGCTTTCTTT. Translated, it gives CSAIGGGLSEAFF.

Points on this clonotype: The junction does not match germline at one end; this may be a read error. V gene TRBV6-5 combines with J gene TRBJ1-1, with D perhaps TRBD1 (6 bases). The CDR3 is made up of 12 amino acids. CDR1 and CDR2 from the germline V gene are MNHEY and SVGAGI. In nucleotides, the CDR3 is TGCGTTAAGTTAGAGGGGGACACTGAAGCTTTCTTT. It translates to CVKLEGDTEAFF.

The rearrangement links TRBV4-1 to TRBJ2-5, with D tentatively TRBD2 (6 bases). CDR3 length: 15 amino acids. Germline V lookup: CDR1 MGHRA, CDR2 YSYEKL. Trimming left V 0 bases short and J 5 bases short, with 13 bases between. DNA of the CDR3: TGCGCCAGCAGCCAAGAGGGACTCGAGGTTGAGACCCAGTACTTC. Its translation: CASSQEGLEVETQYF.

This clonotype was seen a few times. Because the CDR3 is missing its conserved closing phenylalanine or tryptophan, this is likely a read error. The genes are TRBV5-1 and TRBJ1-1; D remains unclear. The V gene's germline CDR1 is SGHRS and CDR2 YFSETQ. This CDR3 is built from 13 residues. Trimming took off 2 bases at V and 2 bases at J, with 7 bases between the two ends. This CDR3 reads CASSFRVNTEAFC. Here the CDR3 DNA reads TGCGCCAGCAGCTTCCGAGTAAACACTGAAGCTTTCTGT.

The chain is built from TRBV4-3 and TRBJ1-1; D uncertain. The CDR3 is 14 residues long. Germline CDR1 LGHNA, CDR2 YSLEER. Between the trimmed V and J ends, which lost 3 bases and 8 bases, there was a span of 16 bases. CDR3 in DNA: TGCGCCAGCAGCCACCCCAATCGGCCTTTCGAAGCTTTCTTT. Protein sequence: CASSHPNRPFEAFF.

This clonotype has just a few counts. The rearrangement joins TRBV12-3 or TRBV12-4 to TRBJ2-1; D remains unclear. This CDR3 spans 13 amino acids. V was clipped by 6 bases and J by 5 bases, with 11 bases between them. CDR3 loop: CASSQEYHNEQFF. In DNA, the CDR3 is TGTGCCAGCAGCCAAGAATACCACAATGAGCAGTTCTTC.

J is TRBJ2-7 and V is TRBV4-3; D is possibly TRBD1 or TRBD2 (6 bases each). The CDR3 is 15 residues long. The germline CDR1 and CDR2 sequences are LGHNA and YSLEER. Trimming removed 3 bases from V and 4 bases from J, with 16 bases in between. The CDR3 spells CASSHRGRGHYEQYF. The CDR3 DNA is TGCGCCAGCAGCCATCGCGGCCGGGGGCATTACGAGCAGTACTTC.